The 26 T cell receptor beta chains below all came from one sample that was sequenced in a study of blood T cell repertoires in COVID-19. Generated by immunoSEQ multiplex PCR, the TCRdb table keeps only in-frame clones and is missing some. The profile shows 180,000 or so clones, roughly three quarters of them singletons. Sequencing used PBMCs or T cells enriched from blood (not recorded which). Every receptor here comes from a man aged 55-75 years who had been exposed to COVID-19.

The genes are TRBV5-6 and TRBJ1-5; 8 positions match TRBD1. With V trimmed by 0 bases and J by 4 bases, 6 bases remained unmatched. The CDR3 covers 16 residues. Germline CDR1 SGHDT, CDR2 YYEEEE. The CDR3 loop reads CASSLGGTGANQPQHF. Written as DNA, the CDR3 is TGTGCCAGCAGCTTGGGGGGGACAGGCGCTAATCAGCCCCAGCATTTT.

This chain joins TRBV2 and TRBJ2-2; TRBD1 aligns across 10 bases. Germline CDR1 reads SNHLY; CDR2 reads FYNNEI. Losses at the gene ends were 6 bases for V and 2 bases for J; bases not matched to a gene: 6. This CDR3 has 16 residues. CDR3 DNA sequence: TGTGCCAGCAGCCAAAGGGACAGGGGTAACACCGGGGAGCTGTTTTTT. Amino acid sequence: CASSQRDRGNTGELFF.

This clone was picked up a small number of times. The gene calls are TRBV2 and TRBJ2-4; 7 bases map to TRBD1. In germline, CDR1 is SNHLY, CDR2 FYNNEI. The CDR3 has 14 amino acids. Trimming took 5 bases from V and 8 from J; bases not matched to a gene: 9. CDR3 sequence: CASSSSGQRDIQYF. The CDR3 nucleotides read TGTGCCAGCAGTTCCTCGGGACAGAGGGACATTCAGTACTTC.

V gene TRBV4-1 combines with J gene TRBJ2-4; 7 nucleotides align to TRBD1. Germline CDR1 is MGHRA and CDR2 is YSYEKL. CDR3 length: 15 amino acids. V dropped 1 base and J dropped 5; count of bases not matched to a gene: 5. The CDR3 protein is CASSQVGTAENIQYF. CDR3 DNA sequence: TGCGCCAGCAGCCAAGTTGGGACAGCTGAAAACATTCAGTACTTC.

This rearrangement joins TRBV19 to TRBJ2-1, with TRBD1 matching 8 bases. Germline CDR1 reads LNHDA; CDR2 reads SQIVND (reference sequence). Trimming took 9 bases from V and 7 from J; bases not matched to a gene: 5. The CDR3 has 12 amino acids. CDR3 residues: CARGQGWNEQFF. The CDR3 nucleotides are TGTGCCAGAGGACAGGGTTGGAATGAGCAGTTCTTC.

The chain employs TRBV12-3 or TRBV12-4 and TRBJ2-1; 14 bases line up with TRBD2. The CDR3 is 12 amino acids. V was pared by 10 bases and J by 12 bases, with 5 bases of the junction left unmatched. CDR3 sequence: CAIGTSGSSQFF. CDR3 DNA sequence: TGTGCCATCGGGACTAGCGGGAGCTCGCAGTTCTTC.

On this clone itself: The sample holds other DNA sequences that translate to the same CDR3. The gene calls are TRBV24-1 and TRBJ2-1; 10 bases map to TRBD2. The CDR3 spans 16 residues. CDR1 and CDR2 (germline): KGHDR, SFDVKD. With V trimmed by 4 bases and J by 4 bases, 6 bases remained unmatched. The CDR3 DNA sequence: TGTGCCACCAGTGACCCTCTAGCGGGAGCTTACAATGAGCAGTTCTTC. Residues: CATSDPLAGAYNEQFF.

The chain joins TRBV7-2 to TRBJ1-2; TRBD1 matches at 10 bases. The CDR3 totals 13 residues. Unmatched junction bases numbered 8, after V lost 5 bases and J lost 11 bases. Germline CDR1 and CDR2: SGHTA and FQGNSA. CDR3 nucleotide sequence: TGTGCCAGCAGCGCTCTCCGGGACAGGGGATACACCTTC. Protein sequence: CASSALRDRGYTF.

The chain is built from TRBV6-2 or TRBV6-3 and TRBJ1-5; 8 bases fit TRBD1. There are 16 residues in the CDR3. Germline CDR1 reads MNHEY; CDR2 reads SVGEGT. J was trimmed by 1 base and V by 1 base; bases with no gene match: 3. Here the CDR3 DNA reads TGTGCCAGCAGTTACTGGGGGACAGGAAGCAATCAGCCCCAGCATTTT. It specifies CASSYWGTGSNQPQHF.

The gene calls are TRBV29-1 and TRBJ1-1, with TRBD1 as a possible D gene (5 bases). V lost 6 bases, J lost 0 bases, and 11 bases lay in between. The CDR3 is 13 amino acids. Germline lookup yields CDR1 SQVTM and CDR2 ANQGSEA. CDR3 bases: TGCAGCGTATCCGGGACTCTGAACACTGAAGCTTTCTTT. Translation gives CSVSGTLNTEAFF.

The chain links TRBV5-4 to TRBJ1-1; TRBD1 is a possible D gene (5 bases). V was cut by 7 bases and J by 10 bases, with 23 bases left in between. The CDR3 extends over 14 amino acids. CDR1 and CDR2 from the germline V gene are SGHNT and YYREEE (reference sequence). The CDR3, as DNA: TGTGCCAGCGGGCTGGGGGGTCTTCTCTTTGGAGCTTTCTTT. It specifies CASGLGGLLFGAFF.

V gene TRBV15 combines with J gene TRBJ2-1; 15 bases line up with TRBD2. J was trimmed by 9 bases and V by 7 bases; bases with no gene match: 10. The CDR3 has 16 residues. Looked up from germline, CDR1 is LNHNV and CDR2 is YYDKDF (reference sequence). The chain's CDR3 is CATITPPGLAGGEQFF. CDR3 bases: TGTGCCACCATAACTCCCCCGGGACTAGCGGGAGGTGAGCAGTTCTTC. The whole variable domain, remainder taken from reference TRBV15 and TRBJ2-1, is DAMVIQNPRYQVTQFGKPVTLSCSQTLNHNVMYWYQQKSSQAPKLLFHYYDKDFNNEADTPDNFQSRRPNTSFCFLDIRSPGLGDTAMYLCATITPPGLAGGEQFFGPGTRLTVL.

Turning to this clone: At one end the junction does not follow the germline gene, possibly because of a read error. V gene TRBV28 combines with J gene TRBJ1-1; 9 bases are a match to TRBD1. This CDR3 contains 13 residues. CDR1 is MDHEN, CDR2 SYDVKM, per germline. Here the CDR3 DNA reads TGTGCCAGCATTACAGGGGGCAACAATGAAGCTTTCTTT. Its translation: CASITGGNNEAFF. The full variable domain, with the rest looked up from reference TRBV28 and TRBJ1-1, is DVKVTQSSRYLVKRTGEKVFLECVQDMDHENMFWYRQDPGLGLRLIYFSYDVKMKEKGDIPEGYSVSREKKERFSLILESASTNQTSMYLCASITGGNNEAFFGQGTRLTVV.

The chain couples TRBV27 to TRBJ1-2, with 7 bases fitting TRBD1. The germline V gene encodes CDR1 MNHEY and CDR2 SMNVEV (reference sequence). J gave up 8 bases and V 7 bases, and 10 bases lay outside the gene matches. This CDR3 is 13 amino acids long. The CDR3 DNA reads TGTGCCAGCAAGAGAGACAGGGTAGGCGGCTACACCTTC. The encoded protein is CASKRDRVGGYTF.

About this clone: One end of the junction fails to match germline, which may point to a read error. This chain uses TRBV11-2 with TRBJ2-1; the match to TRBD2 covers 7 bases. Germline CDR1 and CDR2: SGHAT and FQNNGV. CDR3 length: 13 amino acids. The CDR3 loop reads CASSLELAESPIF. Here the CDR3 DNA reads TGTGCCAGCAGCTTAGAGCTAGCGGAATCTCCGATCTTC.

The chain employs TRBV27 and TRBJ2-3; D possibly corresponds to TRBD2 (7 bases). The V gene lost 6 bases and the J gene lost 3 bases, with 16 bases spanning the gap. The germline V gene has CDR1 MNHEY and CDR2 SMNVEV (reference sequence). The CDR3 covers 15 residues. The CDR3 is CASRGGAYETDTQYF. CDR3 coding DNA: TGTGCCAGCAGAGGGGGGGCATACGAGACAGATACGCAGTATTTT.

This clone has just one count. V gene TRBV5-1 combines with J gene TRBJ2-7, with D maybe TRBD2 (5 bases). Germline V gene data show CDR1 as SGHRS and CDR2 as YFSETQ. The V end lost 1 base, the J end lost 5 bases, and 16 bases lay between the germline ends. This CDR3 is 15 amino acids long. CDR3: CASSLQLRASNEQYF. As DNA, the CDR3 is TGCGCCAGCAGCTTGCAGTTGCGGGCAAGCAACGAGCAGTACTTC.

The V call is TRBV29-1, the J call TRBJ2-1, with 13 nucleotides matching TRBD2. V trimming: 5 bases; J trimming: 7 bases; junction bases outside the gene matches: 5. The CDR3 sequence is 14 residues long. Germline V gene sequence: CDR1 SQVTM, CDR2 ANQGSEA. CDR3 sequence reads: CSVWTSGSLNEQFF. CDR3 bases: TGCAGCGTTTGGACTAGCGGGAGCTTAAATGAGCAGTTCTTC.

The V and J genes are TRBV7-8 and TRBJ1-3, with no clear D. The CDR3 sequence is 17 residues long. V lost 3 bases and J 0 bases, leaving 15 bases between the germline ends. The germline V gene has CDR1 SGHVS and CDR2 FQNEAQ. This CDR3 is CASSLLPGSSSGNTIYF. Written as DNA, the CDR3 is TGTGCCAGCAGCTTGCTCCCAGGCAGTTCCTCTGGAAACACCATATATTTT. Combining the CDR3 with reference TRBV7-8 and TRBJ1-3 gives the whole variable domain GAGVSQSPRYKVAKRGQDVALRCDPISGHVSLFWYQQALGQGPEFLTYFQNEAQLDKSGLPSDRFFAERPEGSVSTLKIQRTQQEDSAVYLCASSLLPGSSSGNTIYFGEGSWLTVV.

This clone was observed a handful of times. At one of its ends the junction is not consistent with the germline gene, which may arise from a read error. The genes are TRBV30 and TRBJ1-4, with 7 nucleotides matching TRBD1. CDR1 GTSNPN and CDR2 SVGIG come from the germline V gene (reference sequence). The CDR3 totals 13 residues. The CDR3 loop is CAQIQGTTFRPVF. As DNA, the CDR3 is TGTGCCCAAATACAGGGGACCACCTTCAGACCGGTTTTT.

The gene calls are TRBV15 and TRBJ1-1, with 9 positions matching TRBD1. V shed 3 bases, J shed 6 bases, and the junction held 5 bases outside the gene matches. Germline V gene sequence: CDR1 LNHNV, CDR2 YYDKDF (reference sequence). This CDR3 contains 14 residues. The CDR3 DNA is TGTGCCACCAGCAGGGGGAGGACAGGGGCTGAAGCTTTCTTT. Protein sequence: CATSRGRTGAEAFF.

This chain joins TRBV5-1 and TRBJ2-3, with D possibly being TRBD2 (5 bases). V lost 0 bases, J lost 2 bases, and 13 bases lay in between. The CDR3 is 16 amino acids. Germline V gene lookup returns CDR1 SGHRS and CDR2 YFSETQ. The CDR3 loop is CASSLAVLAATDTQYF. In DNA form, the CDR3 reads TGCGCCAGCAGCTTGGCCGTTCTAGCCGCCACAGATACGCAGTATTTT.

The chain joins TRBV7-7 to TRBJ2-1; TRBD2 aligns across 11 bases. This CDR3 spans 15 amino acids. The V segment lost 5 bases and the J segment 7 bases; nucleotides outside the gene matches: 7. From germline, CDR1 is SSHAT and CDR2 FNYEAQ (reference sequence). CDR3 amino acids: CASSETSGMGNEQFF. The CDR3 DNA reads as TGTGCCAGCAGCGAGACTAGCGGGATGGGTAATGAGCAGTTCTTC.

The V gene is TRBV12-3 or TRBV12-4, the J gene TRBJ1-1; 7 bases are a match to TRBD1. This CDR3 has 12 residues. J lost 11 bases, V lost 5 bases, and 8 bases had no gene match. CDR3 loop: CASSTSTGKAFF. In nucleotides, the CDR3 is TGTGCCAGCAGTACCTCGACAGGGAAGGCTTTCTTT.

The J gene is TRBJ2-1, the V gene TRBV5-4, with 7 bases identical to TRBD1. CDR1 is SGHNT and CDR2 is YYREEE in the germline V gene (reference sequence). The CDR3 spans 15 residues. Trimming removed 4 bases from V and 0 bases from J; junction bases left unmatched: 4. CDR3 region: CASSLTGSSYNEQFF. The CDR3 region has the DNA TGTGCCAGCAGCCTGACAGGGTCCTCCTACAATGAGCAGTTCTTC. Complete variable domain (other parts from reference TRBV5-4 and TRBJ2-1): ETGVTQSPTHLIKTRGQQVTLRCSSQSGHNTVSWYQQALGQGPQFIFQYYREEENGRGNFPPRFSGLQFPNYSSELNVNALELDDSALYLCASSLTGSSYNEQFFGPGTRLTVL.

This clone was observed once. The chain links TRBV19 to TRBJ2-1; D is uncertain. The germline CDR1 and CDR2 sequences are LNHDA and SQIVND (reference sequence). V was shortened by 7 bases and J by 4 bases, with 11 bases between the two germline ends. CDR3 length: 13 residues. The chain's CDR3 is CASTIPPYNEQFF. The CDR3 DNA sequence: TGTGCCAGTACTATCCCCCCTTACAATGAGCAGTTCTTC.